This is a list of T cell receptor beta chains from one sample in a study of shared clonotypes between healthy human individuals. Using immunoSEQ multiplex PCR, the repertoire was profiled, and TCRdb retains in-frame clones only, with some absent. Of 2 million to 2.5 million clones listed, approximately 96% are singletons. The sequenced sample was naive CD4+ T cells sorted from blood. Receptor source: a man aged 18-30 years in good health. The CDR3 runs from the conserved cysteine through the conserved F or W. The order of the fields is clone size, D gene, V gene, CDR3 protein. A D gene is named only where the DNA matches it firmly. The size field is filled for only some rows; it gives once, few, many or a size class.

abundance: NA
d_gene: NA
v_gene: TRBV19
CDR3aa: CASSWGKSSNEKLFF

abundance: once
d_gene: NA
v_gene: TRBV10-3
CDR3aa: CAISERQGGNTIYF

abundance: NA
d_gene: NA
v_gene: TRBV4-3
CDR3aa: CASSQEQRSTGELFF

abundance: NA
d_gene: NA
v_gene: TRBV10-2
CDR3aa: CASRLSSGNTIYF

abundance: NA
d_gene: TRBD1
v_gene: TRBV6-5
CDR3aa: CASSYSRRGLYNEQFF

abundance: NA
d_gene: TRBD2
v_gene: TRBV10-3
CDR3aa: CAISETLATFTDTQYF

abundance: NA
d_gene: NA
v_gene: TRBV19
CDR3aa: CASTDAWGTTGQPQHF

abundance: NA
d_gene: NA
v_gene: TRBV5-1
CDR3aa: CASSFFEETNTEAFF

abundance: NA
d_gene: NA
v_gene: TRBV18
CDR3aa: CASSPTGQKNTEAFF

abundance: NA
d_gene: NA
v_gene: TRBV7-9
CDR3aa: CASSLDTSYEQYF

abundance: NA
d_gene: NA
v_gene: TRBV5-4
CDR3aa: CASSLGPNSNQPQHF

abundance: NA
d_gene: NA
v_gene: TRBV7-2
CDR3aa: CASRSGYNEQFF

abundance: NA
d_gene: TRBD1
v_gene: TRBV10-3
CDR3aa: CAIRQPGGRTYEQYF

abundance: NA
d_gene: TRBD1
v_gene: TRBV10-3
CDR3aa: CAISAMTGTNEKLFF

abundance: NA
d_gene: TRBD1
v_gene: TRBV10-3
CDR3aa: CAISDGQGADGELFF